Each of the 18 T cell receptor beta chains below was sequenced from the same sample in a study of blood T cell repertoires in COVID-19. Clones were sequenced by immunoSEQ multiplex PCR, and TCRdb holds only the in-frame ones, with some missing. The sample shows some 210,000 clones, roughly four fifths of them seen only once. Sequencing was carried out using peripheral blood. These TCRs come from a middle-aged woman with acute or convalescent COVID-19.

The chain combines TRBV5-6 with TRBJ2-5; 8 bases are a match to TRBD1. The trim removed 0 bases at V and 0 bases at J, leaving 10 bases unmatched. This CDR3 is built from 18 residues. Germline CDR1 and CDR2: SGHDT and YYEEEE. CDR3 nucleotide sequence: TGTGCCAGCAGCTTGGAGCCATCCCGACAGGGGTACCAAGAGACCCAGTACTTC. Translated, it gives CASSLEPSRQGYQETQYF.

The genes are TRBV5-1 and TRBJ1-1; 7 bases are a match to TRBD1. Per germline, CDR1 SGHRS and CDR2 YFSETQ. The CDR3 extends over 14 amino acids. The J segment lost 1 base and the V segment lost 5 bases, leaving 5 bases of the junction unmatched. CDR3 protein: CASRTRQGNTEAFF. CDR3 coding DNA: TGCGCCAGCAGGACCAGACAGGGGAACACTGAAGCTTTCTTT.

This clone was detected once. V gene TRBV7-8 combines with J gene TRBJ2-7, with TRBD2 identical over 7 bases. CDR3 size: 14 residues. V lost 5 bases and J lost 0; bases outside the gene matches: 4. In germline, CDR1 is SGHVS, CDR2 FQNEAQ. DNA of the CDR3: TGTGCCAGCAGCCCCGGCGGGAGCTCCTACGAGCAGTACTTC. Its translation: CASSPGGSSYEQYF.

The chain employs TRBV6-1 and TRBJ1-5; TRBD1 matches at 7 bases. The germline V gene encodes CDR1 MNHNS and CDR2 SASEGT. J was trimmed by 0 bases and V by 1 base; bases with no gene match: 9. CDR3 size: 18 residues. CDR3 bases: TGTGCCAGCAGTGAAGACGCCAGGGGGTCATATAGCAATCAGCCCCAGCATTTT. Residues: CASSEDARGSYSNQPQHF.

The chain links TRBV7-8 to TRBJ1-3; 7 nucleotides match TRBD1. V trimming: 4 bases; J trimming: 3 bases; junction bases outside the gene matches: 9. CDR1 is SGHVS and CDR2 is FQNEAQ in the germline V gene. This CDR3 is built from 16 residues. The CDR3 reads CASSSRQGYGGNTIYF. The CDR3 DNA follows: TGTGCCAGCAGCTCCCGACAGGGATATGGTGGAAACACCATATATTTT.

This chain uses TRBV29-1 with TRBJ2-1; D is possibly TRBD2 (6 bases). Trimming took off 1 base at V and 2 bases at J, with 12 bases between the two ends. Looked up from germline, CDR1 is SQVTM and CDR2 is ANQGSEA. The CDR3 is 15 residues long. The DNA of the CDR3 is TGCAGCGTTGAAGGGGACTTCCTACCCTACAATGAGCAGTTCTTC. Translating gives CSVEGDFLPYNEQFF.

The genes are TRBV2 and TRBJ1-2, with D perhaps TRBD1 (6 bases). V gave up 5 bases and J gave up 8 bases, with 21 bases separating them. CDR3 size: 15 residues. The germline gives CDR1 SNHLY, CDR2 FYNNEI. This CDR3 is CASSSLPNRVQGYTF. DNA for the CDR3: TGTGCCAGCAGTTCGCTACCAAACAGGGTTCAAGGCTACACCTTC. Supplemented by reference TRBV2 and TRBJ1-2, the full variable domain reads EPEVTQTPSHQVTQMGQEVILRCVPISNHLYFYWYRQILGQKVEFLVSFYNNEISEKSEIFDDQFSVERPDGSNFTLKIRSTKLEDSAMYFCASSSLPNRVQGYTFGSGTRLTVV.

This chain uses TRBV18 with TRBJ1-3, with D tentatively TRBD1 (5 bases). The CDR3 is 15 amino acids. Trimming stripped 6 bases from V and 0 bases from J, with 12 bases between. The germline CDR1 and CDR2 sequences are KGHSH and LQKENI. CDR3 bases: TGTGCCAGCTCTGCGGGACTTTACTCTGGAAACACCATATATTTT. Protein product: CASSAGLYSGNTIYF.

Of note for this clone: One end of the junction does not line up with germline, which may come from a read error. This sample includes further DNA sequences coding for the same CDR3. This rearrangement joins TRBV12-3 or TRBV12-4 to TRBJ1-1; D not certain. The CDR3 sequence is 13 residues long. The CDR3 protein is CASSFGEGTEAFF. The CDR3 DNA reads TGTGCCAGCAGTTTCGGGGAGGGCACTGAGGCTTTCTTT.

The V call is TRBV5-1, the J call TRBJ1-2, with TRBD1 identical over 10 bases. The CDR3 consists of 15 residues. The V segment lost 4 bases and the J segment 6 bases; nucleotides outside the gene matches: 9. Germline values: CDR1 SGHRS, CDR2 YFSETQ. CDR3 sequence: CASSPETGQGNGYTF. CDR3 bases: TGCGCCAGCAGCCCTGAAACGGGACAGGGGAATGGCTACACCTTC.

J is TRBJ1-5 and V is TRBV10-2; perhaps TRBD1 as D (5 bases). V was pared by 2 bases and J by 7 bases, with 9 bases between. The germline CDR1 and CDR2 sequences are WSHSY and SAAADI. There are 13 residues in the CDR3. The CDR3 loop reads CASSEPGGQPQHF. Here the CDR3 DNA reads TGCGCCAGCAGTGAGCCGGGGGGACAGCCCCAGCATTTT.

In regard to this clone: A junction boundary mismatches the germline segment, possibly from a read error. The V and J genes are TRBV5-1 and TRBJ2-5; 7 bases match TRBD1. The CDR3 sequence is 14 residues long. CDR1 and CDR2 from the germline V gene are SGHRS and YFSETQ. The CDR3 nucleotides are TGCGCCAGCAGAAAACAGGGGCCCCAAGGGACCCAGTACTTC. This sequence encodes CASRKQGPQGTQYF.

The chain recombines TRBV5-8 with TRBJ1-4; a weak D match, TRBD1 (5 bases). Germline V gene sequence: CDR1 SGHTS, CDR2 YDEGEE. The CDR3 has 16 amino acids. Trimming pared 3 bases from V and 0 bases from J, leaving 12 bases between. Here the CDR3 DNA reads TGTGCCAGCAGCTCGGGCTGGGGGGCAACTAATGAAAAACTGTTTTTT. This encodes CASSSGWGATNEKLFF.

This clone has a single count. J is TRBJ2-7 and V is TRBV11-2, with TRBD2 matching over 7 bases. The CDR3 length is 15 residues. The V gene's germline CDR1 is SGHAT and CDR2 FQNNGV. Trimming at V came to 3 bases and at J to 7 bases, leaving 12 bases not matched to a gene. In nucleotides, the CDR3 is TGTGCCAGCAGCTTTCTCGGACTAGAAGTCTCAGAGCAGTACTTC. Amino acid sequence: CASSFLGLEVSEQYF.

The chain has TRBV6-2 or TRBV6-3 and TRBJ2-7; TRBD2 matches at 8 bases. The CDR3 runs to 15 residues. Germline V gene sequence: CDR1 MNHEY, CDR2 SVGEGT. V lost 5 bases to trimming and J lost 4 bases; unmatched junction nucleotides: 10. CDR3: CASSRTGTRAYEQYF. The CDR3, as DNA: TGTGCCAGCAGTCGTACCGGGACTAGAGCGTACGAGCAGTACTTC.

This clone appeared once. CDR3 region: CAWSGPGLAALRSYNEQFF. The CDR3 DNA is TGTGCCTGGAGTGGACCGGGACTAGCGGCCTTACGCTCCTACAATGAGCAGTTCTTC. V is TRBV30 and J is TRBJ2-1; 11 bases map to TRBD2. The V and J ends lost 1 base and 0 bases, in that order; junction bases with no gene match: 11. This CDR3 region has 19 residues. The germline CDR1 and CDR2 sequences are GTSNPN and SVGIG (reference sequence).

The J gene is TRBJ2-2, the V gene TRBV19; TRBD2 is a possible D gene (6 bases). The CDR3 is 18 amino acids. The germline V gene has CDR1 LNHDA and CDR2 SQIVND (reference sequence). V shed 4 bases and J shed 6 bases, with 24 bases lying between them. The CDR3 loop is CASSSGIANKGRSGELFF. The CDR3 nucleotides are TGTGCCAGTAGTAGCGGGATCGCTAACAAGGGTCGGTCCGGGGAGCTGTTTTTT.

This chain links TRBV6-6 with TRBJ2-7, with 8 bases lining up with TRBD1. V shed 4 bases, J shed 3 bases, and the junction held 5 bases outside the gene matches. The V gene's germline CDR1 is MNHNY and CDR2 SVGAGI (reference sequence). This CDR3 is built from 14 residues. This CDR3 is CASSFTTGGYEQYF. CDR3 DNA sequence: TGTGCCAGCAGTTTCACAACAGGGGGCTACGAGCAGTACTTC.